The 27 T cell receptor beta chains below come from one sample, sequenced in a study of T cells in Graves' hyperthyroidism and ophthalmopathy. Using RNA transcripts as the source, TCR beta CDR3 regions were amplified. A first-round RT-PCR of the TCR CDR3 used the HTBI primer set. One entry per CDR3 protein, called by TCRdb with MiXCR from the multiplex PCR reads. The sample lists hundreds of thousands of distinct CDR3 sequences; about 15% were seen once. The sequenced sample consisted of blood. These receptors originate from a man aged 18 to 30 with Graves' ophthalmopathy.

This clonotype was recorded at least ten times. The DNA for the CDR3 is TGTGCCAGCAGTTCAGACAGGGGCTATGGATCCCAAGAGACCCAGTACTTC. Translation gives CASSSDRGYGSQETQYF. This chain joins TRBV3-1 and TRBJ2-5, with TRBD1 identical over 8 bases. The V and J ends lost 6 bases and 1 base, in that order; junction bases with no gene match: 13. Germline-derived CDR1 and CDR2 are LGHDT and YNNKEL (reference sequence). This CDR3 spans 17 amino acids.

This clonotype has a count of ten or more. The CDR3 region is CASSYHTSGVASSYEQYF. The CDR3 DNA reads TGTGCCAGCAGTTACCACACTAGCGGGGTCGCGAGCTCCTACGAGCAGTACTTC. The rearrangement links TRBV6-2 or TRBV6-3 to TRBJ2-7, with TRBD2 matching 10 bases. Germline V gene sequence: CDR1 MNHEY, CDR2 SVGEGT. This CDR3 is built from 18 residues. The J segment lost 0 bases and the V segment lost 2 bases, leaving 10 bases of the junction unmatched.

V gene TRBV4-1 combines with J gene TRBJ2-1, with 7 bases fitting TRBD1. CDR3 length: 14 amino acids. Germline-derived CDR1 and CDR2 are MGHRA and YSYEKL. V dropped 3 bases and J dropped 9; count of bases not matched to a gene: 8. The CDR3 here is CASSQVGTVAEQFF. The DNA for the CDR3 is TGCGCCAGCAGCCAGGTAGGGACAGTCGCTGAGCAGTTCTTC.

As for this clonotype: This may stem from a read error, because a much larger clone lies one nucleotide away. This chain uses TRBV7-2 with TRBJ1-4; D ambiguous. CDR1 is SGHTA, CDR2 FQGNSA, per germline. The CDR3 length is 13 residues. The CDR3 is CGSSLNAGEKLFF. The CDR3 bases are TGTGGCAGCAGCTTAAACGCGGGGGAAAAACTGTTTTTT.

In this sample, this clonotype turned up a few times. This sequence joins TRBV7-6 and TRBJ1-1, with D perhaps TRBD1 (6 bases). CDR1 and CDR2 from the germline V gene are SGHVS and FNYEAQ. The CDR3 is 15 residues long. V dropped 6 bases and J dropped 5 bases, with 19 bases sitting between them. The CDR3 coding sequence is TGTGCCAGCAGACCGGCCCCGGGACACCCAACTGAAGCTTTCTTT. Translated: CASRPAPGHPTEAFF.

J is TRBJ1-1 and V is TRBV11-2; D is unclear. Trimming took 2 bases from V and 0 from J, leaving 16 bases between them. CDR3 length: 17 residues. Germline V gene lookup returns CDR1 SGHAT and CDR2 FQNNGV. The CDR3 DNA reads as TGTGCCAGCAGCTTATCTGCGAGGGTTTTGATGAACACTGAAGCTTTCTTT. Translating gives CASSLSARVLMNTEAFF.

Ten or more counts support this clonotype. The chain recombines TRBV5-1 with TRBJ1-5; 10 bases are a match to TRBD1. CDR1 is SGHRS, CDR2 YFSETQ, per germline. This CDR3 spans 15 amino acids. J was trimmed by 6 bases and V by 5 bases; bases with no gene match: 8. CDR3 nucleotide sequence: TGCGCCAGCAGTCTGGGGACAGGGGACAGTCAGCCCCAGCATTTT. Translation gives CASSLGTGDSQPQHF.

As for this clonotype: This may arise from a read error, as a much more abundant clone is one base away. DNA of the CDR3: TGTGCCAGCAGTGATTTGCGTAGCAATCAGCCCCAGCATTTT. This encodes CASSDLRSNQPQHF. The gene calls are TRBV6-1 and TRBJ1-5; D gene ambiguous. Looked up from germline, CDR1 is MNHNS and CDR2 is SASEGT. V was trimmed by 3 bases and J by 0 bases, leaving 6 bases between them. There are 14 residues in the CDR3.

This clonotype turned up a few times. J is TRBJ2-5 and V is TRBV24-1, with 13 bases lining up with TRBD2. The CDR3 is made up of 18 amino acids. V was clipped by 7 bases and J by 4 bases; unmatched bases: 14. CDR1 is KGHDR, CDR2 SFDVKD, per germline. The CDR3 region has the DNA TGTGCCACCAGGGACGGACTAGCGGGGGCCCGGAAAGGAGAGACCCAGTACTTC. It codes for CATRDGLAGARKGETQYF.

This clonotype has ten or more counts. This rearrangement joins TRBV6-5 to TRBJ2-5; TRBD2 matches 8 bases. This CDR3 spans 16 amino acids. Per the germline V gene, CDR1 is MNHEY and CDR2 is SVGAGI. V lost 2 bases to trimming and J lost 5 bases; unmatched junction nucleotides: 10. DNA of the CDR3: TGTGCCAGCAGTTACCCGGGGGGGTCTGAGGCCGAGACCCAGTACTTC. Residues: CASSYPGGSEAETQYF.

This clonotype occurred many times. For the CDR3, the DNA is TGTGCCAGCAGTCGCCTGACAGATCCGGGAAACACCATATATTTT. It specifies CASSRLTDPGNTIYF. The chain couples TRBV12-3 or TRBV12-4 to TRBJ1-3; a weak D match, TRBD1 (5 bases). The CDR3 contains 15 residues. Trimming removed 5 bases at V and 4 bases at J, with 15 bases between.

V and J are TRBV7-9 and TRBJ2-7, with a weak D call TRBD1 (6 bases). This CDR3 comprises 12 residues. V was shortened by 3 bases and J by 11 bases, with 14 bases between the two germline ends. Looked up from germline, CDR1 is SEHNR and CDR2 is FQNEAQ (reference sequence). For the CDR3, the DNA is TGTGCCAGCAGCTTCATTGATGGACAGAAGTACTTC. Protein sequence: CASSFIDGQKYF. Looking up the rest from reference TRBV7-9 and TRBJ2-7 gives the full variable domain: DTGVSQNPRHKITKRGQNVTFRCDPISEHNRLYWYRQTLGQGPEFLTYFQNEAQLEKSRLLSDRFSAERPKGSFSTLEIQRTEQGDSAMYLCASSFIDGQKYFGPGTRLTVT.

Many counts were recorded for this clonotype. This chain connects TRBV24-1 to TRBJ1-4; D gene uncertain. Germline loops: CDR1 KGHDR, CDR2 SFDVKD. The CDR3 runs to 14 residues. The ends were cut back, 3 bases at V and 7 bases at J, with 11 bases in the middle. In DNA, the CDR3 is TGTGCCACCAGTGATCCAAACGAAAGTGAAAAACTGTTTTTT. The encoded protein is CATSDPNESEKLFF.

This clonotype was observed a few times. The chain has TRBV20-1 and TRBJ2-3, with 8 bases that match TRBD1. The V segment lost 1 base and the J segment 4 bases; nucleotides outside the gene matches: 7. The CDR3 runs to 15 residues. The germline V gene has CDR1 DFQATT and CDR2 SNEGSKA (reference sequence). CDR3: CSARVPTGDADTQYF. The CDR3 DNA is TGCAGTGCTAGAGTCCCGACAGGGGACGCAGATACGCAGTATTTT.

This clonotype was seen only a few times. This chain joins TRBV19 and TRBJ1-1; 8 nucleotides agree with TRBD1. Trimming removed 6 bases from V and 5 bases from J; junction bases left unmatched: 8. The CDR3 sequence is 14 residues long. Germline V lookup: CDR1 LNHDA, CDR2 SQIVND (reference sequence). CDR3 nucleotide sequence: TGTGCCAGTAGACTCCGGCAGGGGGCTACTGAAGCTTTCTTT. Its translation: CASRLRQGATEAFF.

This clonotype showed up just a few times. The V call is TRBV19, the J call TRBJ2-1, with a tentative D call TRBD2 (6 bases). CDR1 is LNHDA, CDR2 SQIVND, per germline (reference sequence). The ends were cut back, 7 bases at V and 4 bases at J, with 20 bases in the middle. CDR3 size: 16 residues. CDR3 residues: CASKESASATYNEQFF. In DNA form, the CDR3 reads TGTGCCAGTAAGGAGAGTGCTAGCGCCACGTACAATGAGCAGTTCTTC.

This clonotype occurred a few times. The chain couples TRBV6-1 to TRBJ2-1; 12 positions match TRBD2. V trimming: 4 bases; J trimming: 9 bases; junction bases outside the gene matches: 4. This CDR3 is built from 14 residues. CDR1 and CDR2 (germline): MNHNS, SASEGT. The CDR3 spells CASSGLAGGIEQFF. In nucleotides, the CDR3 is TGTGCCAGCAGTGGTCTAGCGGGGGGGATTGAGCAGTTCTTC.

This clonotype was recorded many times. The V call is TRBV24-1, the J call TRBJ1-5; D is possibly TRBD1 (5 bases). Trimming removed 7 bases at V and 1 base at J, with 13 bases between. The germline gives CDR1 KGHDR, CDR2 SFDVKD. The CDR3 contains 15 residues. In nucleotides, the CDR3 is TGTGCCACCAGCCCGGGACCGACAAGCAATCAGCCCCAGCATTTT. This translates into CATSPGPTSNQPQHF.

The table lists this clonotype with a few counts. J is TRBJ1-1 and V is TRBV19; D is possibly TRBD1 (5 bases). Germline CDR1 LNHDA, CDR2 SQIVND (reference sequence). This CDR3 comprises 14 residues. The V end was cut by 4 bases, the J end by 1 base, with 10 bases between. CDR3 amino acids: CASSTGAGNTEAFF. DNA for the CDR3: TGTGCCAGTAGTACTGGGGCCGGGAACACTGAAGCTTTCTTT.

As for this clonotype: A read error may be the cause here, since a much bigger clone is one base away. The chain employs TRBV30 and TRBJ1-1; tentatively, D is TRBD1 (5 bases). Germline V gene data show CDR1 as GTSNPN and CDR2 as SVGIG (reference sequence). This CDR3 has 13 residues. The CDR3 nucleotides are TGTGACTGGAATTACGGGGGGAACACTGAAGCTTTCTTT. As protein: CDWNYGGNTEAFF.

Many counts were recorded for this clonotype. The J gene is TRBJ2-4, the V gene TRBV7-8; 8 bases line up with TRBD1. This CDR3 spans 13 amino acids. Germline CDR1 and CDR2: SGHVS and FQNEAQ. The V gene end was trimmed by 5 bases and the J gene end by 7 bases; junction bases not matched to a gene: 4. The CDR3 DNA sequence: TGTGCCAGCAGCCGGACAGGGTACAACATTCAGTACTTC. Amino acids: CASSRTGYNIQYF.

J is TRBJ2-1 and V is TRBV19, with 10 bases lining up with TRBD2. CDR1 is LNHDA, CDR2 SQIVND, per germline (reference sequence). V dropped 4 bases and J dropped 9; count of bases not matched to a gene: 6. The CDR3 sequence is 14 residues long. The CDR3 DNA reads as TGTGCCAGTAGTAACAAAGCGGGAGGGTTTGAGCAGTTCTTC. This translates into CASSNKAGGFEQFF.

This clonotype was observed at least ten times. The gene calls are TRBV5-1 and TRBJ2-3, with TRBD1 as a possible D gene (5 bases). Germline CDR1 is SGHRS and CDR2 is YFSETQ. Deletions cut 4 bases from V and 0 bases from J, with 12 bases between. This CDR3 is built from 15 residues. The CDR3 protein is CASSEDSSSTDTQYF. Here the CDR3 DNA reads TGCGCCAGCAGCGAAGACAGTTCTAGCACAGATACGCAGTATTTT.

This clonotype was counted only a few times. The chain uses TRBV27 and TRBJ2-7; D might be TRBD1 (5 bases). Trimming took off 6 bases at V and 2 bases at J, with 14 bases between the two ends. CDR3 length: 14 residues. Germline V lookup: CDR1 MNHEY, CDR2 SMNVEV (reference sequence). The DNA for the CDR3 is TGTGCCAGCAGCCTTGTGGACAACCCCTACGAGCAGTACTTC. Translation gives CASSLVDNPYEQYF.

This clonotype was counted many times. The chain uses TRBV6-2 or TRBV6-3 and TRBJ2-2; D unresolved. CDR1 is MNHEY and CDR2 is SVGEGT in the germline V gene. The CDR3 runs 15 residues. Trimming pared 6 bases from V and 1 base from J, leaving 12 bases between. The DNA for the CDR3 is TGTGCCAGCAGAGAGACGTCAGGGAACACCGGGGAGCTGTTTTTT. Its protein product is CASRETSGNTGELFF.

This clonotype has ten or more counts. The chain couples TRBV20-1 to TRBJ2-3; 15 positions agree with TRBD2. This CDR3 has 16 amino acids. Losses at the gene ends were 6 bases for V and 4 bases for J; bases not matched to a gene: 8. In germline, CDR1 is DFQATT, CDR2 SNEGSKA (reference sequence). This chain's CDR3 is CSASFGLAGGPDTQYF. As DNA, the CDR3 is TGCAGTGCCAGTTTCGGACTAGCGGGAGGGCCAGATACGCAGTATTTT.

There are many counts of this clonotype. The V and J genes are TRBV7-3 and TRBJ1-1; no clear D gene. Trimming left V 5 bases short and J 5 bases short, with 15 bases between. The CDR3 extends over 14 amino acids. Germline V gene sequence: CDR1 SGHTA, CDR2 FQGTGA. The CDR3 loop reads CASSLNYGSTEAFF. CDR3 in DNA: TGTGCCAGCAGCCTTAACTACGGGAGTACTGAAGCTTTCTTT.